Listed below are T cell receptor beta chains from one sample, sequenced in a study of T-cell memory formation after mild COVID-19. TCRdb redid the calling of the 5' RACE reads with MiXCR, one entry per CDR3 protein. The table shows 250,000 or so distinct CDR3 sequences, with roughly 18% occurring only once. Sequenced material: PBMCs or a T cell subset sorted from them (not recorded which). These receptors came from a man in his late teens or twenties who had mild COVID-19 (a few samples of this study predate the infection). Cell type and time point are not known. Each CDR3 is given with its conserved first and last residue. A D gene is named only where the DNA matches it firmly. Some rows mark clone size as missing; the rest say once, few, many or name a class of expanded clone.

j_gene: TRBJ1-2
len: 14
v_gene: TRBV4-3
abundance: NA
d_gene: NA
CDR3nt: TGCGCCAGCAGCCAAGCGGAGGAAAACTATGGCTACACCTTC
CDR3aa: CASSQAEENYGYTF

j_gene: TRBJ1-5
len: 14
v_gene: TRBV7-2
abundance: NA
d_gene: NA
CDR3nt: TGTGCCAGCAGCTTTTTGGTTAGCAATCAGCCCCAGCATTTT
CDR3aa: CASSFLVSNQPQHF

j_gene: TRBJ1-1
len: 14
v_gene: TRBV5-1
abundance: few
d_gene: NA
CDR3nt: TGCGCCAGCAGCTTGGAGGGGGGGAGCACTGAAGCTTTCTTT
CDR3aa: CASSLEGGSTEAFF

j_gene: TRBJ2-3
len: 17
v_gene: TRBV4-1
abundance: NA
d_gene: TRBD2
CDR3nt: TGCGCCAGCAGCCAGAGCGGGAACACGGCTTTAGGAGATACGCAGTATTTT
CDR3aa: CASSQSGNTALGDTQYF

j_gene: TRBJ2-6
len: 17
v_gene: TRBV4-3
abundance: NA
d_gene: NA
CDR3nt: TGCGCCAGCAGCCAAGATCTGAAAGGTTCCGGGGCCAACGTCCTGACTTTC
CDR3aa: CASSQDLKGSGANVLTF

j_gene: TRBJ1-6
len: 15
v_gene: TRBV5-4
abundance: few
d_gene: TRBD1
CDR3nt: TGTGCCAGCAGCCCCCGGGGACAGGGAGATTCACCCCTCCACTTT
CDR3aa: CASSPRGQGDSPLHF

j_gene: TRBJ2-7
len: 14
v_gene: TRBV7-2
abundance: few
d_gene: NA
CDR3nt: TGTGCCAGCAGCCTCAATAGCGGTCCCTACGAGCAGTACTTC
CDR3aa: CASSLNSGPYEQYF

j_gene: TRBJ2-3
len: 15
v_gene: TRBV27
abundance: NA
d_gene: TRBD2
CDR3nt: TGTGCCAGCAGTCTTAGCGGGGGGGCCCCAGATACGCAGTATTTT
CDR3aa: CASSLSGGAPDTQYF

j_gene: TRBJ1-6
len: 15
v_gene: TRBV20-1
abundance: NA
d_gene: NA
CDR3nt: TGCAGTGCTGCTTACTCGGGGGTGTTTAGTTCACCCCTCCACTTT
CDR3aa: CSAAYSGVFSSPLHF

j_gene: TRBJ2-4
len: 13
v_gene: TRBV6-2/TRBV6-3
abundance: few
d_gene: TRBD2
CDR3nt: TGTGCCAGCAGAGGACTAGCACAAAACATTCAGTACTTC
CDR3aa: CASRGLAQNIQYF

j_gene: TRBJ2-3
len: 16
v_gene: TRBV21-1
abundance: NA
d_gene: NA
CDR3nt: TGTGCCAGCAGCAAAGACCTACAGGGCGAATCAGATACGCAGTATTTT
CDR3aa: CASSKDLQGESDTQYF

j_gene: TRBJ2-2
len: 16
v_gene: TRBV7-2
abundance: few
d_gene: TRBD2
CDR3nt: TGTGCCAGCAGCTTAGATTCCGGGGGGGACACCGGGGAGCTGTTTTTT
CDR3aa: CASSLDSGGDTGELFF

j_gene: TRBJ1-5
len: 14
v_gene: TRBV3-1
abundance: NA
d_gene: NA
CDR3nt: TGTGCCAGCAGCCAAGGGGGTCTCAATCAGCCCCAGCATTTT
CDR3aa: CASSQGGLNQPQHF

j_gene: TRBJ2-3
len: 18
v_gene: TRBV19
abundance: few
d_gene: NA
CDR3nt: TGTGCCAGTAGTAATCCCGGCGGGTACCAAGGGGGGACAGATACGCAGTATTTT
CDR3aa: CASSNPGGYQGGTDTQYF

j_gene: TRBJ1-2
len: 12
v_gene: TRBV20-1
abundance: NA
d_gene: NA
CDR3nt: TGCAGTATGGGGACACCGAACTATGGCTACACCTTC
CDR3aa: CSMGTPNYGYTF

j_gene: TRBJ1-6
len: 12
v_gene: TRBV5-1
abundance: few
d_gene: NA
CDR3nt: TGCGCCAGCAAGGGAGAAGAGTCACCCCTCCACTTT
CDR3aa: CASKGEESPLHF

j_gene: TRBJ1-2
len: 13
v_gene: TRBV5-3
abundance: NA
d_gene: NA
CDR3nt: TGTGCCAGAAGCTTGGGACCGCAGTATGGCTACACCTTC
CDR3aa: CARSLGPQYGYTF

j_gene: TRBJ2-5
len: 16
v_gene: TRBV5-1
abundance: few
d_gene: NA
CDR3nt: TGCGCCAGCAGCACAGGGACACTGGAAGGGGAAGAGACCCAGTACTTC
CDR3aa: CASSTGTLEGEETQYF

j_gene: TRBJ2-3
len: 14
v_gene: TRBV5-1
abundance: few
d_gene: TRBD1
CDR3nt: TGCGCCAGCAGCTTGAGGACAGGGGCCGATACGCAGTATTTT
CDR3aa: CASSLRTGADTQYF

j_gene: TRBJ1-2
len: 12
v_gene: TRBV5-1
abundance: NA
d_gene: NA
CDR3nt: TGCGCCAGCAGCGGAACTAACTATGGCTACACCTTC
CDR3aa: CASSGTNYGYTF

j_gene: TRBJ1-2
len: 14
v_gene: TRBV10-3
abundance: NA
d_gene: TRBD1
CDR3nt: TGTGCCATCAGTGAGGAGTGGACAGGGAATGGCTACACCTTC
CDR3aa: CAISEEWTGNGYTF

j_gene: TRBJ2-3
len: 14
v_gene: TRBV12-3/TRBV12-4
abundance: NA
d_gene: NA
CDR3nt: TGTGCCAGCAGCCCCGGGGCGAGCACAGATACGCAGTATTTT
CDR3aa: CASSPGASTDTQYF

j_gene: TRBJ2-1
len: 14
v_gene: TRBV6-5
abundance: NA
d_gene: TRBD1
CDR3nt: TGTGCCAGCTTCAGGACAGGCTCCTACAATGAGCAGTTCTTC
CDR3aa: CASFRTGSYNEQFF

j_gene: TRBJ1-5
len: 13
v_gene: TRBV20-1
abundance: NA
d_gene: NA
CDR3nt: TGCAGTGCTGTAACAGGCTTGAATCAGCCCCAGCATTTT
CDR3aa: CSAVTGLNQPQHF

j_gene: TRBJ2-7
len: 12
v_gene: TRBV14
abundance: NA
d_gene: NA
CDR3nt: TGTGCCAGCAGCCAAGAGCTCTACGAGCAGTACTTC
CDR3aa: CASSQELYEQYF

j_gene: TRBJ2-7
len: 15
v_gene: TRBV27
abundance: NA
d_gene: NA
CDR3nt: TGTGCCAGCAGCCGGGGACTCCTAAGCTCCTACGAGCAGTACTTC
CDR3aa: CASSRGLLSSYEQYF